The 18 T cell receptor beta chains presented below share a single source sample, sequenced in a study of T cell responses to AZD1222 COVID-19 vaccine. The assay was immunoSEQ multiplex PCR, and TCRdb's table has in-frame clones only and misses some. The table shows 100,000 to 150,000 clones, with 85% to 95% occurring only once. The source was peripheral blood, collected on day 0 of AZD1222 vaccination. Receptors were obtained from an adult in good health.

The CDR3 sequence is CASSLDRGAQAGYTF. The DNA for the CDR3 is TGTGCCAGCAGCTTGGACAGGGGCGCCCAGGCTGGCTACACCTTC. The rearrangement joins TRBV5-4 to TRBJ1-2, with 7 bases that match TRBD1. From germline, CDR1 is SGHNT and CDR2 YYREEE (reference sequence). This CDR3 region has 15 residues. Germline trimming cut 0 bases from V and 7 bases from J; bases unmatched to any gene: 9.

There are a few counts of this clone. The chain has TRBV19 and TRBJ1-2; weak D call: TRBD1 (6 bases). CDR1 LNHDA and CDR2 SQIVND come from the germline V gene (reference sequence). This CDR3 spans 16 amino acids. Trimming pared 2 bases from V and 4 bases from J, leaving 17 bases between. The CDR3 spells CASSISGQSGGYGYTF. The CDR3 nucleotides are TGTGCCAGTAGTATAAGTGGACAGTCGGGAGGCTATGGCTACACCTTC.

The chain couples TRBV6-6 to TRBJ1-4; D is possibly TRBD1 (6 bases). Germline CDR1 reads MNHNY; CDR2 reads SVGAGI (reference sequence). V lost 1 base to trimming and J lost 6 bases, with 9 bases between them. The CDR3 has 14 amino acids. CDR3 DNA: TGTGCCAGCAGTTACTTACAGGGTGATGAAAAACTGTTTTTT. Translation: CASSYLQGDEKLFF.

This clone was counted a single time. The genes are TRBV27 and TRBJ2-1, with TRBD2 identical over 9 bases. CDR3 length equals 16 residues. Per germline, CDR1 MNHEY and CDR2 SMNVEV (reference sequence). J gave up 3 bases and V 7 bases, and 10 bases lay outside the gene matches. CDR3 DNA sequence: TGTGCCAGCATGCTAGGGCGGGGGGGATACTACAATGAGCAGTTCTTC. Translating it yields CASMLGRGGYYNEQFF.

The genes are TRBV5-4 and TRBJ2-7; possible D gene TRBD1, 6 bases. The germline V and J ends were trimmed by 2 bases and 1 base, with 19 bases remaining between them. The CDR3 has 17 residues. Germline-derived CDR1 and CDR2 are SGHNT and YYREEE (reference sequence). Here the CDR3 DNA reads TGTGCCAGCAGCTTTCGCGAGGGTGGGGGCTTTTCCTACGAGCAGTACTTC. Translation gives CASSFREGGGFSYEQYF.

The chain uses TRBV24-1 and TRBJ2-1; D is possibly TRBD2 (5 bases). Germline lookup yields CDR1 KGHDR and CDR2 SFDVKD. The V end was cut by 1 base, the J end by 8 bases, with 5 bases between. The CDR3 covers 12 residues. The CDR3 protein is CATSDLADEQFF. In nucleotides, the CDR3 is TGTGCCACCAGTGATTTAGCGGATGAGCAGTTCTTC.

Written as DNA, the CDR3 is TGTGCCAGCAGAGGACCGGGACTAGCGTCTAAAGAGACCCAGTACTTC. Translation gives CASRGPGLASKETQYF. This chain uses TRBV27 with TRBJ2-5; 10 bases are a match to TRBD2. Germline-derived CDR1 and CDR2 are MNHEY and SMNVEV (reference sequence). The V gene end was trimmed by 6 bases and the J gene end by 3 bases; junction bases not matched to a gene: 10. CDR3 length: 16 residues.

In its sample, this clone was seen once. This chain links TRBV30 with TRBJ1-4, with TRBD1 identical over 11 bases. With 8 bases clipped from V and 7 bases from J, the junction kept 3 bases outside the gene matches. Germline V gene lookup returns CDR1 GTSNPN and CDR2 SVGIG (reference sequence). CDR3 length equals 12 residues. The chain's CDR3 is CAGDRGGEKLFF. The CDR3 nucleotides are TGTGCCGGGGACAGGGGGGGTGAAAAACTGTTTTTT.

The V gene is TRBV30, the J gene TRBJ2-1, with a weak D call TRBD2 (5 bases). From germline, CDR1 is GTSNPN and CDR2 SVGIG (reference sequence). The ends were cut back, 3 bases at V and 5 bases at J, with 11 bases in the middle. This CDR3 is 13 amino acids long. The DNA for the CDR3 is TGTGCCTGGAGCCGAGACTACGACAATGAGCAGTTCTTC. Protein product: CAWSRDYDNEQFF.

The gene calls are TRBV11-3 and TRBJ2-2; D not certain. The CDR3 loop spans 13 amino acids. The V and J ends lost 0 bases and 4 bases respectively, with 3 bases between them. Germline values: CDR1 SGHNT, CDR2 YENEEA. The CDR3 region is CASSLEATGELFF. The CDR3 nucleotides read TGTGCCAGCAGCTTAGAAGCCACCGGGGAGCTGTTTTTT. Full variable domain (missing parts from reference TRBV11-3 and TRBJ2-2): EAGVVQSPRYKIIEKKQPVAFWCNPISGHNTLYWYLQNLGQGPELLIRYENEEAVDDSQLPKDRFSAERLKGVDSTLKIQPAELGDSAVYLCASSLEATGELFFGEGSRLTVL.

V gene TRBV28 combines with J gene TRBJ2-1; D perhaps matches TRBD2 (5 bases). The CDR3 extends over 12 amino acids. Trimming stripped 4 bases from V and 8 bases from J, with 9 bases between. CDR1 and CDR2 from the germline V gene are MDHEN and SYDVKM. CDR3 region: CASSSSEDEQFF. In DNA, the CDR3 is TGTGCCAGCAGTTCGTCGGAGGATGAGCAGTTCTTC.

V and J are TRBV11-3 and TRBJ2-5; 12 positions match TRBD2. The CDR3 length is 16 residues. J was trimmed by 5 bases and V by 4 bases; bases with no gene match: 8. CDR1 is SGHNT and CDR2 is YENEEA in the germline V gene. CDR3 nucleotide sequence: TGTGCCAGCAGCTCGACGCTAGCGGGGGGGCCTGAGACCCAGTACTTC. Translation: CASSSTLAGGPETQYF.

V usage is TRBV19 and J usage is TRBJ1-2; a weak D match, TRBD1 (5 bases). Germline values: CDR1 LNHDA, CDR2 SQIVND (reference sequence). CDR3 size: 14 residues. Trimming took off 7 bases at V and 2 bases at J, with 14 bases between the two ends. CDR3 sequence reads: CASTRQPGNYGYTF. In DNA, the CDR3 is TGTGCCAGTACCCGACAGCCGGGAAACTATGGCTACACCTTC.

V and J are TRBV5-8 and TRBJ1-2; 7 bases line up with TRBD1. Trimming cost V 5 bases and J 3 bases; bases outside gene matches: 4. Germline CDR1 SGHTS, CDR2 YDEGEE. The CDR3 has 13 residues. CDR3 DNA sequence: TGTGCCAGCAGTCGACAGGGAGACTATGGCTACACCTTC. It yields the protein CASSRQGDYGYTF.

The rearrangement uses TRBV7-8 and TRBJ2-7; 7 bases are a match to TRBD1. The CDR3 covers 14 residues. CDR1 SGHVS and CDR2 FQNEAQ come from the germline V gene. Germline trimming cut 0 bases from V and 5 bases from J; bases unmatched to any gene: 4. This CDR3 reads CASSLASGTDEQYF. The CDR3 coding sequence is TGTGCCAGCAGCTTAGCCTCGGGGACAGACGAGCAGTACTTC.

CDR3 sequence reads: CASSLLPLAGEAEQFF. CDR3 bases: TGTGCCAGCAGCTTACTACCCCTAGCGGGAGAAGCTGAGCAGTTCTTC. The rearrangement joins TRBV7-9 to TRBJ2-1; 10 nucleotides align to TRBD2. J was trimmed by 9 bases and V by 2 bases; bases with no gene match: 10. This CDR3 region has 16 residues. Germline V CDR1 and CDR2: SEHNR, FQNEAQ (reference sequence). Combining the CDR3 with reference TRBV7-9 and TRBJ2-1 gives the whole variable domain DTGVSQNPRHKITKRGQNVTFRCDPISEHNRLYWYRQTLGQGPEFLTYFQNEAQLEKSRLLSDRFSAERPKGSFSTLEIQRTEQGDSAMYLCASSLLPLAGEAEQFFGPGTRLTVL.

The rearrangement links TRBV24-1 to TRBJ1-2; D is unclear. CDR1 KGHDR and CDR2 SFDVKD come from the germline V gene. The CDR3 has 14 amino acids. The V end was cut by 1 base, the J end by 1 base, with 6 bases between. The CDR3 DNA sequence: TGTGCCACCAGTGATTTTGAGATTAACTATGGCTACACCTTC. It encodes CATSDFEINYGYTF.

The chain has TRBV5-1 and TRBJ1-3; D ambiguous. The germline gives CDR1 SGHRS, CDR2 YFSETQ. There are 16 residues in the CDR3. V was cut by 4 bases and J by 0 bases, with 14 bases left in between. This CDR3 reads CASSQSGAFSGNTIYF. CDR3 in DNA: TGCGCCAGCAGCCAGAGCGGCGCATTCTCTGGAAACACCATATATTTT.